This is a list of T cell receptor beta chains from one sample in a study of T cell repertoires in cytomegalovirus infection. Each CDR3 protein gets one entry after TCRdb re-called the reads with MiXCR. The table includes some 120,000 distinct CDR3 sequences, roughly a third detected once. These receptors are not linked to any known antigen. Sequences were derived from CD8+ T cells from cultured PBMCs, sampled from culture after CMV antigen stimulation. The receptors here all came from a human donor in good health (CMV status not recorded). Some clones in this sample may be carry-over from other donors' samples. CDR3s include the opening cysteine and the closing phenylalanine or tryptophan. A D gene is named only where the DNA matches it firmly. The size of a clone is reported for some rows only, either as once, few or many, or as a class for expanded clones.

j_call clone_size v_call d_call cdr3_nt cdr3_aa
TRBJ2-1 . TRBV4-1 TRBD2 TGCGCCAGCAGCCAGGACCCCTTGGGGGAGGGCTACAATGAGCAGTTCTTC CASSQDPLGEGYNEQFF
TRBJ1-5 . TRBV7-6 . TGTGCCAGCAGCCAAAGCTCGGGGGATCAGCCCCAGCATTTT CASSQSSGDQPQHF
TRBJ2-3 . TRBV5-6 . TGTGCCAGCAACCGGGACCGAAGAAACACAGATACGCAGTATTTT CASNRDRRNTDTQYF
TRBJ2-1 . TRBV28 TRBD1 TGTGCCAGCCAGGGACAGGGGGTGGACAATGAGCAGTTCTTC CASQGQGVDNEQFF
TRBJ1-2 few TRBV6-1 . TGTGCCAGCAGTGAGCTAAGAAAGGGTTTAGGCTACACCTTC CASSELRKGLGYTF
TRBJ1-1 . TRBV20-1 . TGCAGTGCTAGAGATGGGGACAACTGGAACACTGAAGCTTTCTTT CSARDGDNWNTEAFF
TRBJ1-1 many TRBV6-5 . TGTGCCAGCAGTTATGGAGAAATAACGTCTGAAGCTTTCTTT CASSYGEITSEAFF
TRBJ2-1 . TRBV7-6 TRBD1 TGTGCCAGCAGCTTAGCTCTCGGACAGGGAAGGGAAAGCTCCTACAATGAGCAGTTCTTC CASSLALGQGRESSYNEQFF
TRBJ1-2 many TRBV18 TRBD1 TGTGCCAGCTCACCACCACAGGGGGATCGGGGCTACACCTTC CASSPPQGDRGYTF
TRBJ2-5 . TRBV3-1 TRBD2 TGTGCCAGCGGTCCCGGGACTAGCGGGTTTCGGGAGACCCAGTACTTC CASGPGTSGFRETQYF
TRBJ2-7 many TRBV6-1 TRBD1 TGTGCCAGCAGTGAAGCGAGGGGGCCCACCTACGAGCAGTACTTC CASSEARGPTYEQYF
TRBJ2-7 few TRBV2 . TGTGCCAGCAGTGCCGCAGGGAAGTCCTACGAGCAGTACTTC CASSAAGKSYEQYF
TRBJ2-1 . TRBV11-2 . TGTGCCAGCAGATCCTACGACAGCAATGAGCAGTTCTTC CASRSYDSNEQFF
TRBJ2-2 . TRBV2 . TGTGCCAGCAGTGAAGCGCTTCGAAGGACCCACACCGGGGAGCTGTTTTTT CASSEALRRTHTGELFF
TRBJ1-1 few TRBV5-8 . TGTGCCAGCATCCCAGGGTTTGTACTGAAAAAAGATGAAGCTTTCTTT CASIPGFVLKKDEAFF
TRBJ2-2 few TRBV4-1 TRBD2 TGTGCCAGCAGCCAAGATTATCGGGGGGGCGGCGGGGAGCTGTTTTTT CASSQDYRGGGGELFF
TRBJ2-7 . TRBV5-1 TRBD1 TGCGCCACCTCACAGGGGGGATCCTACGAGCAGTACTTC CATSQGGSYEQYF
TRBJ2-5 . TRBV5-6 . TGTGCCAGCAGCCACCCCGTTGAGACCCAGTACTTC CASSHPVETQYF
TRBJ1-4 . TRBV5-3 . TGTGCCAGCAGCTTGGGGCAGGAGCATGAAAAACTGTTTTTT CASSLGQEHEKLFF
TRBJ1-5 . TRBV6-2/TRBV6-3 . TGTGCCAGCAGCCCCGACTCGGCTAGCAATCAGCCCCAGCATTTT CASSPDSASNQPQHF
TRBJ1-1 . TRBV6-2/TRBV6-3 TRBD1 TGTGCCAGCACCGGGACAGGGGACACTGAAGCTTTCTTT CASTGTGDTEAFF
TRBJ1-1 . TRBV4-1 . TGCGCCAGCAGCCGCCTCGACACCCGAGGTTTGGGAACTGAAGCTTTCTTT CASSRLDTRGLGTEAFF
TRBJ1-3 . TRBV13 . TGTGCCAGCAGCTTAAGAGTCAGCTCTGGAAACACCATATATTTT CASSLRVSSGNTIYF
TRBJ1-5 . TRBV19 . TGTGCCAGTAGTACGAACCAACTATGGCCCTCGGACGGACGCAATCAGCCCCAGCATTTT CASSTNQLWPSDGRNQPQHF
TRBJ1-1 few TRBV20-1 TRBD1 TGCAGTGCTAGAGATCCCCGAGGGGGCATGAACACTGAAGCTTTCTTT CSARDPRGGMNTEAFF
TRBJ2-2 . TRBV7-9 . TGTGCCAGCAGCCTCTCAGGGGTCTCGGCCGGGGAGCTGTTTTTT CASSLSGVSAGELFF
TRBJ2-1 . TRBV6-2/TRBV6-3 . TGTGCCAGCAGTTATGGCGCAGGGGTCCACAATGAGCAGTTCTTC CASSYGAGVHNEQFF
TRBJ2-1 . TRBV7-2 TRBD2 TGTGCCAGCAGCCCCCCCCGCGGGAGCTCCTACAATGAGCAGTTCTTC CASSPPRGSSYNEQFF
TRBJ2-7 many TRBV7-8 . TGTGCCAGCAGCTTATTTGGGGGTAACCCAAGCTACGAGCAGTACTTC CASSLFGGNPSYEQYF